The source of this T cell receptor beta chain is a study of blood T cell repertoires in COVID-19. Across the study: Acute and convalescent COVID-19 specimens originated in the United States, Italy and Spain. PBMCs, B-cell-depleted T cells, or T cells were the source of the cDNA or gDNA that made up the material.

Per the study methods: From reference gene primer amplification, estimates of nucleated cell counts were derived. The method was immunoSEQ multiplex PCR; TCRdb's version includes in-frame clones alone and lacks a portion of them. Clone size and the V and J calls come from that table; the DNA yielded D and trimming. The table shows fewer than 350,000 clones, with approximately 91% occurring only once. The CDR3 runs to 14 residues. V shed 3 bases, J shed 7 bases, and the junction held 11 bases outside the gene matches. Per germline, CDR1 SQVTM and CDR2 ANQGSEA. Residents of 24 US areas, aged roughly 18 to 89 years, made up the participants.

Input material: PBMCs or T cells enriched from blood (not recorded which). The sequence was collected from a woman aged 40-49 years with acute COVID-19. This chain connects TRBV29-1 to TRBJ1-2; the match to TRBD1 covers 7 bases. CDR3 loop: CSVEWLTGDVGYTF. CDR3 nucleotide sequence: TGCAGCGTTGAGTGGCTAACAGGGGACGTTGGCTACACCTTC.